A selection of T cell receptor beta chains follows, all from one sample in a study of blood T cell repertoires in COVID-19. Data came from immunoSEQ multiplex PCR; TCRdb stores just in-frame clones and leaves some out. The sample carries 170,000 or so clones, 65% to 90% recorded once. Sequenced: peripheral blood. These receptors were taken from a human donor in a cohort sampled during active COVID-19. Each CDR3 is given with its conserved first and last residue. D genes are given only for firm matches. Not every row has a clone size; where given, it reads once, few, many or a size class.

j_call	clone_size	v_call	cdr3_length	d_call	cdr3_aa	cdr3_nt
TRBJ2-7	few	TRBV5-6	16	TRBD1	CASRPSWDRAAYEQYF	TGTGCCAGCAGGCCGTCTTGGGACAGGGCGGCCTACGAGCAGTACTTC
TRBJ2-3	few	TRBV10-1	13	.	CASSERTRGSQYF	TGCGCCAGCAGTGAAAGGACCAGGGGTAGTCAGTATTTT
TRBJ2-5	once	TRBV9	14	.	CASSVGRNQETQYF	TGTGCCAGCAGCGTAGGCAGAAACCAAGAGACCCAGTACTTC
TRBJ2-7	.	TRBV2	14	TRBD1	CASEWRRGGHEQYF	TGTGCCAGCGAATGGCGGAGAGGGGGCCACGAGCAGTACTTC
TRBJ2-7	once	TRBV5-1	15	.	CASSLAESGFNEQYF	TGCGCCAGCAGCTTGGCGGAGTCCGGCTTTAACGAGCAGTACTTC
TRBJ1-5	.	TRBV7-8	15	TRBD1	CASSQIDRDSQPQHF	TGTGCCAGCAGCCAAATCGACAGGGATAGTCAGCCCCAGCATTTT
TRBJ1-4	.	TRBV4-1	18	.	CASSQINLGFATNEKLFF	TGCGCCAGCAGCCAGATCAACTTGGGCTTTGCAACTAATGAAAAACTGTTTTTT
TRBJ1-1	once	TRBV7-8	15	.	CASSLNRVVNTEAFF	TGTGCCAGCAGCTTAAACAGGGTAGTGAACACTGAAGCTTTCTTT
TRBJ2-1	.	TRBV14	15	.	CASSPQGPSYNEQFF	TGTGCCAGCAGCCCACAGGGCCCTTCCTACAATGAGCAGTTCTTC
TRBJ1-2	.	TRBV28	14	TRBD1	CASSLGQGVSGYTF	TGTGCCAGCAGTTTAGGACAGGGGGTCTCTGGCTACACCTTC
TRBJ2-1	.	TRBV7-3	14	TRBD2	CASSLKAGVDEQFF	TGTGCCAGCAGCTTAAAAGCGGGGGTGGATGAGCAGTTCTTC
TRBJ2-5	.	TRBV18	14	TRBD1	CASSVTGGRETQYF	TGTGCCAGCTCGGTGACAGGGGGCCGAGAGACCCAGTACTTC
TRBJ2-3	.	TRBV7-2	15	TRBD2	CASRRTSGRADTQYF	TGTGCCAGCAGGCGGACTAGCGGGAGAGCAGATACGCAGTATTTT
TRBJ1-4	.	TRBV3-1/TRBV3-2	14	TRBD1	CASSLGAGGEKLFF	TGTGCCAGCAGCCTCGGGGCAGGGGGAGAAAAACTGTTTTTT
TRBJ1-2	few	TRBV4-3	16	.	CASSQDPNLGTGGYTF	TGCGCCAGCAGCCAAGATCCTAACCTAGGTACCGGTGGCTACACCTTC
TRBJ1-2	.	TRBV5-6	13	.	CASSLEAGVGYTF	TGTGCCAGCAGCTTGGAGGCAGGGGTTGGCTACACCTTC
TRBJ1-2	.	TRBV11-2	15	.	CASSSLWRGTYGYTF	TGTGCCAGCAGCTCGCTTTGGCGGGGGACCTATGGCTACACCTTC
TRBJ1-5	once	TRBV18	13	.	CASSPGPDQPQHF	TGTGCCAGCTCACCCGGTCCGGATCAGCCCCAGCATTTT
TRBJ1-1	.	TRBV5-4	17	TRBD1	CASSPPPGQEVNTEAFF	TGTGCCAGCAGTCCCCCCCCTGGACAGGAGGTGAACACTGAAGCTTTCTTT
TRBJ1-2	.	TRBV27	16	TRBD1	CASSLMGQRSNYGYTF	TGTGCCAGCAGTTTAATGGGACAGCGATCTAACTATGGCTACACCTTC
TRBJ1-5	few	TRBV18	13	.	CASSPGQNQPQHF	TGTGCCAGCTCACCAGGACAAAATCAGCCCCAGCATTTT